The subject of this entry is one T cell receptor (beta chain). The assay was immunoSEQ multiplex PCR, and TCRdb's table has in-frame clones only and misses some. The profile shows some 290,000 clones, 75% to 90% of them singletons. The CDR3 runs 15 residues. CDR1 is SGHTS, CDR2 YDEGEE, per germline. With 0 bases removed from V and 4 bases from J, the gap between germline ends came to 12 bases. The data belong to a study of blood T cell repertoires in COVID-19. Study in general: Samples taken during acute and convalescent COVID-19 were collected in the United States, Italy and Spain. T cells, B-cell-depleted T cells, or PBMCs provided the cDNA or gDNA that served as material.

The source of this sequence is a man in his fifties or sixties who had recovered from COVID-19. The chain couples TRBV5-8 to TRBJ2-3, with a weak D call TRBD1 (5 bases). What was sequenced was peripheral blood. For the CDR3, the DNA is TGTGCCAGCAGCTTGGGCAGGGTGGCGGCAGATACGCAGTATTTT. Translating it yields CASSLGRVAADTQYF.